The entry below describes one TCR beta chain. The CDR3 extends over 13 amino acids. The V and J ends lost 9 bases and 4 bases respectively, with 13 bases between them. CDR1 and CDR2 from the germline V gene are SNHLY and FYNNEI. In the authors' workflow: It was from reference gene primer amplification that nucleated cell counts were estimated. This table comes from immunoSEQ multiplex PCR, and its TCRdb copy is limited to in-frame clones, with some not included. That table gives V, J and clone size, and the DNA gave D and trimming. The table lists 150,000 to 250,000 clones, almost 85% of them singletons, with approximately 7.2% in the top ten. The entry originates in a study of blood T cell repertoires in COVID-19. About the study: From the United States, Italy and Spain came samples of acute and convalescent COVID-19. Sources were T cells, B-cell-depleted T cells, or PBMCs; the material itself was cDNA or gDNA.

This chain links TRBV2 with TRBJ1-5, with D perhaps matching TRBD1 (5 bases). This clonotype was sampled from a human donor with acute or convalescent COVID-19. The donor label of this sample is uncertain. Sequencing used peripheral blood. As DNA, the CDR3 is TGTGCCAGTAAGGGGATGGAGAATCAGCCCCAGCATTTT. Its protein is CASKGMENQPQHF.